The sequence of this TCR beta chain was determined in a study of graft-versus-host responses after intestinal transplantation. Overall study: Recipients across the board were started on anti-thymocyte globulin induction, then kept on tacrolimus and steroids for 2 to 4 years.

Trimming removed 6 bases at V and 11 bases at J, with 19 bases between. The germline gives CDR1 LGHNT, CDR2 FRNRAP. This CDR3 is built from 13 residues. TCRdb's copy holds only in-frame clones and misses some; the assay was immunoSEQ multiplex PCR. The table lists approximately 11,000 clones, about 89% of them singletons. Time point indicated: postoperative day 105 after intestinal transplantation (dayNNNN = postoperative day). The chain has TRBV12-5 and TRBJ2-5; D perhaps matches TRBD2 (5 bases). The sample in question was PBMCs, obtained 105 days after intestinal transplantation. The clonotype comes from a human patient who received an intestinal transplant, so some T cells may come from the graft donor. As DNA, the CDR3 is TGTGCTAGTGGCCCCACTCAACTAGGGCCGCAGTACTTC. This gives the protein CASGPTQLGPQYF.